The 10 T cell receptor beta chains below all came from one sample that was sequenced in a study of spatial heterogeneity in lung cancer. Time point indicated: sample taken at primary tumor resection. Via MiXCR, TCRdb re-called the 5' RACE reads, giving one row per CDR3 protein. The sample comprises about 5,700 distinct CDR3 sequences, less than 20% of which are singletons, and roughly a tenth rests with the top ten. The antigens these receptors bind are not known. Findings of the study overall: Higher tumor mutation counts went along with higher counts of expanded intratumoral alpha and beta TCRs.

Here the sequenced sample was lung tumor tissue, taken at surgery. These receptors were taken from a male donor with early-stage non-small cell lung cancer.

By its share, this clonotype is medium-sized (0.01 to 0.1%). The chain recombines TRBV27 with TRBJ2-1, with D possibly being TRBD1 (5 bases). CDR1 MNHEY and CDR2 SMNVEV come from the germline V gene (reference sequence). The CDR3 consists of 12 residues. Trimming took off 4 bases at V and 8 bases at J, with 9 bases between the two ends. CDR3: CASSSQGHEQFF. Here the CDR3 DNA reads TGTGCCAGCAGTTCGCAGGGCCATGAGCAGTTCTTC.

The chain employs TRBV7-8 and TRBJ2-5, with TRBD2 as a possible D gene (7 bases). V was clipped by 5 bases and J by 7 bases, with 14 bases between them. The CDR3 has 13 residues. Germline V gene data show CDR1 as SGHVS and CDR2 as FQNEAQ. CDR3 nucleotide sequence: TGTGCCAGCAGCCCTGGGGGGGGCTCGACCCAGTACTTC. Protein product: CASSPGGGSTQYF.

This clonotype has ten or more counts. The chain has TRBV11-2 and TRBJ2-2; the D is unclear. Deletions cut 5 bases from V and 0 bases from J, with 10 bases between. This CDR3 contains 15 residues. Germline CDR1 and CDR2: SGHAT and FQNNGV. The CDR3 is CASSLEGSNTGELFF. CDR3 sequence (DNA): TGTGCCAGCAGCCTGGAAGGGTCGAACACCGGGGAGCTGTTTTTT.

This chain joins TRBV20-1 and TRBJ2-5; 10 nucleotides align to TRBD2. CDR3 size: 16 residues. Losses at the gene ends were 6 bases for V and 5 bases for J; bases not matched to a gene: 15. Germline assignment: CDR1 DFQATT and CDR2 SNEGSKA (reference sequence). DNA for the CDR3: TGCAGTGCAGATGACAGGGTCGGGACTAGCGCGGAGACCCAGTACTTC. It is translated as CSADDRVGTSAETQYF.

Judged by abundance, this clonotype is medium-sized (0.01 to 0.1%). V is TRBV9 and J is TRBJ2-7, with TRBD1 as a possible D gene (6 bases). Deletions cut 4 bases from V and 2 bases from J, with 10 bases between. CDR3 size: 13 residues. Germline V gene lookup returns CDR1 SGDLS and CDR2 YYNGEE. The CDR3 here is CASSPRGTYEQYF. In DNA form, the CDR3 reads TGTGCCAGCAGCCCTAGGGGGACCTACGAGCAGTACTTC.

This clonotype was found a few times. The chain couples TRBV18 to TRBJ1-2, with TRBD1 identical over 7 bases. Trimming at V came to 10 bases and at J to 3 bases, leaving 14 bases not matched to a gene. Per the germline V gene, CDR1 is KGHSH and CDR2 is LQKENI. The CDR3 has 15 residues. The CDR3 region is CATLQGGGSDYGYTF. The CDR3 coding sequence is TGTGCCACCCTCCAGGGAGGGGGCTCTGACTATGGCTACACCTTC.

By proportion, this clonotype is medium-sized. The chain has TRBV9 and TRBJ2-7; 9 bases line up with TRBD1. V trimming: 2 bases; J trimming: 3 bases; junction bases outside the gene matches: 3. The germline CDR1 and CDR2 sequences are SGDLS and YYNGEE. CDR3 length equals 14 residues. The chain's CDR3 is CASSVGTGIYEQYF. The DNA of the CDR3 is TGTGCCAGCAGCGTCGGGACAGGGATCTACGAGCAGTACTTC.

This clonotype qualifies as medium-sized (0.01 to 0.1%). This CDR3 reads CASSTPQGFRGEKLFF. The CDR3 nucleotides are TGTGCCAGTAGTACCCCACAGGGTTTTCGGGGTGAAAAACTGTTTTTT. The V and J genes are TRBV19 and TRBJ1-4; possibly TRBD1 for D (6 bases). The length of the CDR3 is 16 residues. Trimming cost V 4 bases and J 7 bases, with 19 bases left between them. Germline values: CDR1 LNHDA, CDR2 SQIVND (reference sequence).

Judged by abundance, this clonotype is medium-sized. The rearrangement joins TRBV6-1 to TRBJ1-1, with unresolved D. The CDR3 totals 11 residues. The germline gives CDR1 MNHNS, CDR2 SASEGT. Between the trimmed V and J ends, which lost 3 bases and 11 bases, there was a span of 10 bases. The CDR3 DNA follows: TGTGCCAGCAGTGACCGGTTTACCGCTTTCTTT. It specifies CASSDRFTAFF.

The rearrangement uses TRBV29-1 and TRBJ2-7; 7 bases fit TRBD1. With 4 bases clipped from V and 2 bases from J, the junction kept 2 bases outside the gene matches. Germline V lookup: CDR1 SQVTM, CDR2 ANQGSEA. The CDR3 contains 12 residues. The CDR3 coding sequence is TGCAGCGTTGCCGACAGGGCCTACGAGCAGTACTTC. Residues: CSVADRAYEQYF.